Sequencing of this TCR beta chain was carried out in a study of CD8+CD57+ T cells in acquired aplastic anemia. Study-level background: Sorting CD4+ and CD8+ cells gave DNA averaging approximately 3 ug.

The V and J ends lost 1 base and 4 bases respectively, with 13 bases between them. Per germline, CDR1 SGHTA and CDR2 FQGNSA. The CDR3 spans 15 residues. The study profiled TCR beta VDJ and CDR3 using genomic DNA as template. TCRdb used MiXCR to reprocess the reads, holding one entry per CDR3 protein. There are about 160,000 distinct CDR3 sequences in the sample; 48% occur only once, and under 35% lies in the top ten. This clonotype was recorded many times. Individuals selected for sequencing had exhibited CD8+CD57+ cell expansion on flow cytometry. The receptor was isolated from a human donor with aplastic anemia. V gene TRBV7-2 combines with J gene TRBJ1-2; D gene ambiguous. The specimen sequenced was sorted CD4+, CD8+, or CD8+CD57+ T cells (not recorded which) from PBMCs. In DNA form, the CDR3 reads TGTGCCAGCAGCTTAGGAATGGAGGTGGGCTATGGCTACACCTTC. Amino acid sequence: CASSLGMEVGYGYTF.